This TCR beta chain is from a study of T-cell reconstitution after alpha-beta-depleted transplantation in children. Germline CDR1 reads KGHSH; CDR2 reads LQKENI. The trim removed 1 base at V and 5 bases at J, leaving 6 bases unmatched. The CDR3 has 16 residues. Study-level findings and limits: In patients about two months after transplant, alpha-beta T cells reportedly arose from several hundred expanded graft clones. Surviving recipient T cells and thymic progenitors underlay high day-60 TCRbeta diversity in some patients.

This clonotype has at least ten counts. The antigen is not known. Using unique molecular identifiers, the investigators prepared the TCRbeta library. TCRdb recomputed calls from the PCR reads with MiXCR, one row per CDR3 protein. This sample has 210,000 or so distinct CDR3 sequences, with about a tenth found just once. This clonotype was obtained from a child less than two years old with acute myeloid leukemia, due to receive a stem cell transplant. V is TRBV18 and J is TRBJ2-5; 11 bases fit TRBD2. The sequencing here drew on PBMCs, taken before TCRalphabeta/CD19-depleted stem cell transplant. CDR3 sequence (DNA): TGTGCCAGCTCACCACGGGTACTAGCGGGAGTGGAGACCCAGTACTTC. It codes for CASSPRVLAGVETQYF.